This T cell receptor beta chain stems from a study of T-cell memory formation after mild COVID-19. For the study at large: Each donor largely had its own TCR clusters.

This clonotype has a count of ten or more. The antigen is not known. This CDR3 region has 13 residues. The germline gives CDR1 SEHNR, CDR2 FQNEAQ (reference sequence). Losses at the gene ends were 5 bases for V and 5 bases for J; bases not matched to a gene: 5. It was 5'RACE with constant-segment primers that produced the TCR alpha and TCR beta cDNA libraries, which carried sample barcodes and UMIs. TCRdb redid the calling of the 5' RACE reads with MiXCR, one entry per CDR3 protein. Altogether around 310,000 distinct CDR3 sequences are present, approximately 14% being singletons, with the ten largest covering around 20%. Study observations and caveats: CD4+ clones that contracted lay mainly in CM and EM; CD8+ ones lay in EMRA. The authors did not confirm SARS-CoV-2 specificity of second-wave clones peaking day 37.

This sequence originates from a man between 18 and 35 years old who had mild COVID-19 (a few samples of this study predate the infection). Cell type and time point are not known. V usage is TRBV7-9 and J usage is TRBJ1-1; 7 bases align to TRBD1. The source material was PBMCs or a T cell subset sorted from them (not recorded which). In nucleotides, the CDR3 is TGTGCCAGCAGCGCGCAGGGGGAAACTGAAGCTTTCTTT. Residues: CASSAQGETEAFF.